Following are 5 T cell receptor beta chains from one sample sequenced in a study of cytomegalovirus exposure and HLA in healthy donors. The PCR used 60 Vbeta and 13 Jbeta primers. TCRdb keeps only in-frame clones here, not all; method: immunoSEQ multiplex PCR. The data contain roughly 150,000 clones, around 80% of them seen just once; the ten biggest clones take up approximately 11%. The source material was PBMCs. These receptors all stem from a man aged 18 to 30 in good health and CMV-seropositive.

The chain joins TRBV2 to TRBJ1-1; the match to TRBD1 covers 7 bases. The CDR3 totals 13 residues. The V gene's germline CDR1 is SNHLY and CDR2 FYNNEI. V lost 3 bases to trimming and J lost 8 bases; unmatched junction nucleotides: 6. The CDR3 here is CASSEIRTGEAFF. CDR3 DNA: TGTGCCAGCAGTGAGATTCGGACAGGAGAAGCTTTCTTT.

The chain recombines TRBV28 with TRBJ2-3; 8 nucleotides line up with TRBD2. This CDR3 contains 14 residues. V shed 3 bases, J shed 4 bases, and the junction held 3 bases outside the gene matches. Germline CDR1 reads MDHEN; CDR2 reads SYDVKM. CDR3 nucleotide sequence: TGTGCCAGCAGTTTGTTAGCGGGATCAGATACGCAGTATTTT. Protein product: CASSLLAGSDTQYF.

The chain joins TRBV28 to TRBJ1-1; the D gene is possibly TRBD1 (6 bases). Germline CDR1 reads MDHEN; CDR2 reads SYDVKM. The CDR3 has 16 residues. Trimming removed 1 base at V and 6 bases at J, with 18 bases between. CDR3 sequence reads: CASSLSPQGHNSEAFF. The CDR3 DNA reads as TGTGCCAGCAGTTTATCCCCCCAGGGGCATAATTCTGAAGCTTTCTTT. The entire variable domain, with the rest obtained from reference TRBV28 and TRBJ1-1, is as follows: DVKVTQSSRYLVKRTGEKVFLECVQDMDHENMFWYRQDPGLGLRLIYFSYDVKMKEKGDIPEGYSVSREKKERFSLILESASTNQTSMYLCASSLSPQGHNSEAFFGQGTRLTVV.

The gene calls are TRBV10-3 and TRBJ2-3; possible D gene TRBD2, 6 bases. V gave up 2 bases and J gave up 5 bases, with 11 bases separating them. Germline loops: CDR1 ENHRY, CDR2 SYGVKD. CDR3 size: 14 residues. DNA for the CDR3: TGTGCCATCAGTGAGGGCGGGACCGAAGATACGCAGTATTTT. This codes for CAISEGGTEDTQYF.

The rearrangement links TRBV28 to TRBJ1-2; 8 positions agree with TRBD1. Germline V lookup: CDR1 MDHEN, CDR2 SYDVKM. This CDR3 comprises 15 residues. Trimming took 4 bases from V and 2 from J; bases not matched to a gene: 6. CDR3 residues: CASSWTGLLNYGYTF. In nucleotides, the CDR3 is TGTGCCAGCAGTTGGACAGGGCTCTTGAACTATGGCTACACCTTC.